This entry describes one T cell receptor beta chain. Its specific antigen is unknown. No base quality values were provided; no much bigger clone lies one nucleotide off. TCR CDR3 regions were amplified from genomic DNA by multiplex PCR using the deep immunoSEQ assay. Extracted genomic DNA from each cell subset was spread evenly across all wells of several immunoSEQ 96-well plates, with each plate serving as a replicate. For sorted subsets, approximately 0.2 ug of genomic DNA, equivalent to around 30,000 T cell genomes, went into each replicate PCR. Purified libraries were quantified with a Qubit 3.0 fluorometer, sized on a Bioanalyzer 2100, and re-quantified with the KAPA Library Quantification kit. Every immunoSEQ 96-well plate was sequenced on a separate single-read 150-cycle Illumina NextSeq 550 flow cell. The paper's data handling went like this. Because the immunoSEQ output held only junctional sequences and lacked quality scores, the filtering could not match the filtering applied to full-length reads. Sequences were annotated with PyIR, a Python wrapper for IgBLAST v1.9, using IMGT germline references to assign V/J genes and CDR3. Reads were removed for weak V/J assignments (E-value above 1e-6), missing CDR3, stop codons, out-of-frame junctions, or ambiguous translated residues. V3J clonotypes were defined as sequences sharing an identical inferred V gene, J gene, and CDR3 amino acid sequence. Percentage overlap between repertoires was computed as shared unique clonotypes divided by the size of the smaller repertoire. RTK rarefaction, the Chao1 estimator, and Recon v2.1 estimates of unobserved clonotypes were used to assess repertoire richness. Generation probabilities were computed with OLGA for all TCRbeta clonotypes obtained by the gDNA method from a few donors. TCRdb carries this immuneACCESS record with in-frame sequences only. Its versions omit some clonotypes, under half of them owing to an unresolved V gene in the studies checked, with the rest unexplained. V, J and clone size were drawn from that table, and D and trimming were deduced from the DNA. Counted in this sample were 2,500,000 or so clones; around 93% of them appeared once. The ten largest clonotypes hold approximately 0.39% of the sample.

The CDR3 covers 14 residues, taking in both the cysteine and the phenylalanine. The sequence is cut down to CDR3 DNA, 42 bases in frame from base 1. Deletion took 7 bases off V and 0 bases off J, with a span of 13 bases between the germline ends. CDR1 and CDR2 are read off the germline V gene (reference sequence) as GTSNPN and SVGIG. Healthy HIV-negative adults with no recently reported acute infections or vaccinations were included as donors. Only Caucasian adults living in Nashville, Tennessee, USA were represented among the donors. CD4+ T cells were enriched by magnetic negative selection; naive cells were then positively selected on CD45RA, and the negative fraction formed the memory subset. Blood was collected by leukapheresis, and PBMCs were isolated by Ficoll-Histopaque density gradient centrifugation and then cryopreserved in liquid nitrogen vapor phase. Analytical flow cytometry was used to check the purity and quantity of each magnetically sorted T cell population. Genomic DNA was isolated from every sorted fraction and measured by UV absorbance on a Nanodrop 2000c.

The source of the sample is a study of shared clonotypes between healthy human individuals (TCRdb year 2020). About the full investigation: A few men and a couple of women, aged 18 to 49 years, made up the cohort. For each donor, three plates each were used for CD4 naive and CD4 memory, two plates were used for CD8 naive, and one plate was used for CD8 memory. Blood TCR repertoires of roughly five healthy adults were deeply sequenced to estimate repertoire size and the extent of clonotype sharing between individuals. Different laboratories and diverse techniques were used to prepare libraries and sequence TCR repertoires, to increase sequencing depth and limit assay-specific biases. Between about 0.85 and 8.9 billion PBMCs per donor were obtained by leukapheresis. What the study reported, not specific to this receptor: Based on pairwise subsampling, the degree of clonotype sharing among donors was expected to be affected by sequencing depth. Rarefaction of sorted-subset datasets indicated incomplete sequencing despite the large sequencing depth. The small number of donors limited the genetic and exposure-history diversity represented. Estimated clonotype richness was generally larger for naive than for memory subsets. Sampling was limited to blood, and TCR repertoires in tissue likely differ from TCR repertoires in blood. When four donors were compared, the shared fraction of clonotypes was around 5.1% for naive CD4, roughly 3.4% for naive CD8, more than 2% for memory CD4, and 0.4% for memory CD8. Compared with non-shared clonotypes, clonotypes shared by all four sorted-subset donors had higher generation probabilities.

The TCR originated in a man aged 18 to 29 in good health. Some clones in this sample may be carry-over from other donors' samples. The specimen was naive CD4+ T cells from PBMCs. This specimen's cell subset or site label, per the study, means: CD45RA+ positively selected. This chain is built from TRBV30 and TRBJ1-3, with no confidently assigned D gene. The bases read TGTGCCTTCAGAGGACCTAACTCTGGAAACACCATATATTTT. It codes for CAFRGPNSGNTIYF.